The rows below give T cell receptor beta chains drawn from one sample of a study of patients and donors after allogeneic stem cell transplantation. TCRdb passed the RT-PCR reads through MiXCR, listing each CDR3 protein once. This table has 70,000 to 85,000 distinct CDR3 sequences, around a quarter appearing once. Sequences were obtained from blood, either unsorted or a sorted T cell fraction (not recorded which). The receptors were sampled from a human donor who was either an allogeneic HSCT recipient or a stem cell or donor lymphocyte infusion donor (not recorded which). It is not recorded whose cells these are; they may come from a transplant donor. The conserved cysteine and the conserved F or W are not part of the CDR3 here.

v_gene: TRBV5-1; CDR3aa: ASQGNKNIQY
v_gene: TRBV25-1; CDR3aa: ASSYLGYNEQF
v_gene: TRBV7-9; CDR3aa: ASRAAYNEQF
v_gene: TRBV7-2; CDR3aa: ASSYPPGGEKLF
v_gene: TRBV12-3/TRBV12-4; CDR3aa: ASSLVPQNTEAF
v_gene: TRBV5-1; CDR3aa: ASSVDSSSYEQY
v_gene: TRBV30; CDR3aa: AWEQGISSEAF
v_gene: TRBV7-9; CDR3aa: ASSLLGDFKANYGYT
v_gene: TRBV29-1; CDR3aa: SVEGTTYNEQF
v_gene: TRBV5-1; CDR3aa: ASSSAVSSYEQY
v_gene: TRBV24-1; CDR3aa: ATSVGTAQETQY
v_gene: TRBV7-9; CDR3aa: ASSLHPTSSYEQY
v_gene: TRBV5-1; CDR3aa: ASSLLGTAETQY
v_gene: TRBV27; CDR3aa: ASSGAGANVLT
v_gene: TRBV7-3; CDR3aa: ASSLNSGLAGVYEQF
v_gene: TRBV19; CDR3aa: ASSTFPGYT
v_gene: TRBV27; CDR3aa: ASSQQGAYGMNTEAF
v_gene: TRBV24-1; CDR3aa: ATSGDEQY
v_gene: TRBV5-1; CDR3aa: ASSLGQPTNYGYT
v_gene: TRBV20-1; CDR3aa: SARRRFNEQF
v_gene: TRBV14; CDR3aa: ASSRTGRGKAF
v_gene: TRBV18; CDR3aa: ASSPPRGGSNQPQH
v_gene: TRBV27; CDR3aa: ASSLGNTGELF
v_gene: TRBV29-1; CDR3aa: SVLDRTRVNEQY
v_gene: TRBV6-5; CDR3aa: ASSYALAVTSTDTQY
v_gene: TRBV3-1; CDR3aa: ASSQVLDEQF
v_gene: TRBV20-1; CDR3aa: SARDGTRTYNEQF
v_gene: TRBV6-1; CDR3aa: ASSWAWGTNEKLF
v_gene: TRBV7-8; CDR3aa: ASSFQGEQPQH
v_gene: TRBV21-1; CDR3aa: ASRVLVGSNQPQH
v_gene: TRBV7-2; CDR3aa: ASRPGQETQY
v_gene: TRBV15; CDR3aa: ATSRDRGAYNEQF
v_gene: TRBV7-6; CDR3aa: ASSSGGQNSPLH
v_gene: TRBV5-1; CDR3aa: ASRGQHPYEQY
v_gene: TRBV21-1; CDR3aa: ATEDRCNQPQH
v_gene: TRBV5-6; CDR3aa: ASSLAGNYSPLH
v_gene: TRBV30; CDR3aa: AWSVGLRDTQY
v_gene: TRBV7-3; CDR3aa: ASSLRETGVRQPQH
v_gene: TRBV13; CDR3aa: ASSFGSDPASTGYT
v_gene: TRBV29-1; CDR3aa: SVGDTGELF
v_gene: TRBV7-6; CDR3aa: ASSPTAPINTEAF
v_gene: TRBV10-3; CDR3aa: AITAENYGYT
v_gene: TRBV12-3/TRBV12-4; CDR3aa: ASSPDTAVYNEQF
v_gene: TRBV5-1; CDR3aa: ASSLGGQGSGYT
v_gene: TRBV5-1; CDR3aa: ASSLEGTSGGPDTQY
v_gene: TRBV3-1; CDR3aa: ASSFETSSGANVLT
v_gene: TRBV7-9; CDR3aa: ASSLIIGATGELF
v_gene: TRBV7-9; CDR3aa: ASSLGWSEAF
v_gene: TRBV20-1; CDR3aa: SATGTADYEQY
v_gene: TRBV10-3; CDR3aa: AISAGVETQY
v_gene: TRBV6-5; CDR3aa: ASNKASYNEQF
v_gene: TRBV29-1; CDR3aa: SVEDSWGSQNTEAF
v_gene: TRBV7-3; CDR3aa: ASSLIPGVVENEQF
v_gene: TRBV9; CDR3aa: ASSLSWGTGEQF